These T cell receptor beta chains were read from a single sample in a study of cytomegalovirus exposure and HLA in healthy donors. Produced via immunoSEQ multiplex PCR; TCRdb's table is partial and in-frame only. The sample contains roughly 130,000 clones, around 8.5% of which appear only once. Sequenced: PBMCs. These receptors were taken from a man in his forties in good health and CMV-seronegative. CDR3s include the opening cysteine and the closing phenylalanine or tryptophan. D genes are given only for firm matches. Part of the rows lack a size; the others show once, few, many or a class for expanded clones.

J	D	V	size	DNA	CDR3
TRBJ1-4	TRBD1	TRBV5-5	few	TGTGCCAGCAACCAGTGGGGACAGACTAATGAAAAACTGTTTTTT	CASNQWGQTNEKLFF
TRBJ1-1	-	TRBV5-5	-	TGTGCCAGCAGCTTATTTCAGGGGATGACTGAAGCTTTCTTT	CASSLFQGMTEAFF
TRBJ2-4	-	TRBV4-1	-	TGCGCCAGCAGCCCCCACCCAGACAAAAACATTCAGTACTTC	CASSPHPDKNIQYF
TRBJ1-1	TRBD1	TRBV9	few	TGTGCCAGCAGCGTAGTCCAGGGGGCGGACACTGAAGCTTTCTTT	CASSVVQGADTEAFF
TRBJ1-2	-	TRBV7-9	-	TGTGCCAGCAGTCCCCCAGGGGTCTATGGCTACACCTTC	CASSPPGVYGYTF
TRBJ2-2	-	TRBV6-5	few	TGTGCCAGCAGTTACGAGGTCACCGGGGAGCTGTTTTTT	CASSYEVTGELFF
TRBJ2-1	TRBD2	TRBV18	-	TGTGCCAGCTCACCACAAGGGCTAGCGGGTGAGCAGTTCTTC	CASSPQGLAGEQFF
TRBJ1-5	TRBD1	TRBV7-9	-	TGTGCCAGCAGCGTGGACAGGGGAGGCGGTCAGCCCCAGCATTTT	CASSVDRGGGQPQHF
TRBJ2-3	-	TRBV7-6	few	TGTGCCAGCAGCTCCGAGACAACTAGCACAGATACGCAGTATTTT	CASSSETTSTDTQYF
TRBJ1-4	TRBD1	TRBV7-9	few	TGTGCCAGCAGCTTACCGGGACAGGCGGACCCTTCATCTAATGAAAAACTGTTTTTT	CASSLPGQADPSSNEKLFF